The T cell receptor (beta chain) under discussion was sequenced for a study of cytomegalovirus exposure and HLA in healthy donors. The CDR3 consists of 14 residues. V lost 5 bases to trimming and J lost 1 base; unmatched junction nucleotides: 4. Germline CDR1 reads SGHNT; CDR2 reads YENEEA. Primers for the PCR totalled 60 Vbeta and 13 Jbeta. As originally analysed: In a later analysis, of approximately 81 million unique beta chains, around 9.9 million appeared in at least two donors. This table comes from immunoSEQ multiplex PCR, and its TCRdb copy is limited to in-frame clones, with some not included. D and trimming come from the DNA, and the V and J calls and clone size come from that table. The sample holds some 150,000 clones, 76% seen once.

This rearrangement joins TRBV11-3 to TRBJ1-1; 7 positions agree with TRBD1. The specimen sequenced was PBMCs. This clonotype originated in a female donor in good health and CMV-seropositive. The CDR3 nucleotides read TGTGCCAGCAGCCCCCGGACAGGGAACACTGAAGCTTTCTTT. This sequence encodes CASSPRTGNTEAFF. Filled out from reference TRBV11-3 and TRBJ1-1, the complete variable domain reads EAGVVQSPRYKIIEKKQPVAFWCNPISGHNTLYWYLQNLGQGPELLIRYENEEAVDDSQLPKDRFSAERLKGVDSTLKIQPAELGDSAVYLCASSPRTGNTEAFFGQGTRLTVV.